This entry features one T cell receptor beta chain sequence. Antigen: not known. The entry originates in a study of blood T cells in healthy people across ages. Study-level findings and limits: Strong correlation existed between TCR beta diversity and naive T cell percentage. Older individuals had lower TCR beta diversity per million T cells (the decline was roughly linear).

The trim removed 6 bases at V and 5 bases at J, leaving 8 bases unmatched. The CDR3 loop spans 14 amino acids. Per germline, CDR1 MDHEN and CDR2 SYDVKM. Isolation yielded PBMCs, at least 7 million per sample, in every case. Primers used in a second PCR of roughly 7 to 12 cycles were a sample-barcoded 5' primer and a J-beta primer mix. A template-switch adaptor with 12 random nucleotides tagged each cDNA molecule. One entry per CDR3 protein results from TCRdb running MiXCR on the 5' RACE reads. The table has 1.5 million to 2 million distinct CDR3 sequences, around 40% seen once. What was sequenced was blood. V and J are TRBV28 and TRBJ2-3, with TRBD1 matching 7 bases. The clonotype comes from a human donor in good health. The CDR3 DNA follows: TGTGCCAGCAGGTTCGGACAGGCGGGAGATACGCAGTATTTT. Encoded protein: CASRFGQAGDTQYF.